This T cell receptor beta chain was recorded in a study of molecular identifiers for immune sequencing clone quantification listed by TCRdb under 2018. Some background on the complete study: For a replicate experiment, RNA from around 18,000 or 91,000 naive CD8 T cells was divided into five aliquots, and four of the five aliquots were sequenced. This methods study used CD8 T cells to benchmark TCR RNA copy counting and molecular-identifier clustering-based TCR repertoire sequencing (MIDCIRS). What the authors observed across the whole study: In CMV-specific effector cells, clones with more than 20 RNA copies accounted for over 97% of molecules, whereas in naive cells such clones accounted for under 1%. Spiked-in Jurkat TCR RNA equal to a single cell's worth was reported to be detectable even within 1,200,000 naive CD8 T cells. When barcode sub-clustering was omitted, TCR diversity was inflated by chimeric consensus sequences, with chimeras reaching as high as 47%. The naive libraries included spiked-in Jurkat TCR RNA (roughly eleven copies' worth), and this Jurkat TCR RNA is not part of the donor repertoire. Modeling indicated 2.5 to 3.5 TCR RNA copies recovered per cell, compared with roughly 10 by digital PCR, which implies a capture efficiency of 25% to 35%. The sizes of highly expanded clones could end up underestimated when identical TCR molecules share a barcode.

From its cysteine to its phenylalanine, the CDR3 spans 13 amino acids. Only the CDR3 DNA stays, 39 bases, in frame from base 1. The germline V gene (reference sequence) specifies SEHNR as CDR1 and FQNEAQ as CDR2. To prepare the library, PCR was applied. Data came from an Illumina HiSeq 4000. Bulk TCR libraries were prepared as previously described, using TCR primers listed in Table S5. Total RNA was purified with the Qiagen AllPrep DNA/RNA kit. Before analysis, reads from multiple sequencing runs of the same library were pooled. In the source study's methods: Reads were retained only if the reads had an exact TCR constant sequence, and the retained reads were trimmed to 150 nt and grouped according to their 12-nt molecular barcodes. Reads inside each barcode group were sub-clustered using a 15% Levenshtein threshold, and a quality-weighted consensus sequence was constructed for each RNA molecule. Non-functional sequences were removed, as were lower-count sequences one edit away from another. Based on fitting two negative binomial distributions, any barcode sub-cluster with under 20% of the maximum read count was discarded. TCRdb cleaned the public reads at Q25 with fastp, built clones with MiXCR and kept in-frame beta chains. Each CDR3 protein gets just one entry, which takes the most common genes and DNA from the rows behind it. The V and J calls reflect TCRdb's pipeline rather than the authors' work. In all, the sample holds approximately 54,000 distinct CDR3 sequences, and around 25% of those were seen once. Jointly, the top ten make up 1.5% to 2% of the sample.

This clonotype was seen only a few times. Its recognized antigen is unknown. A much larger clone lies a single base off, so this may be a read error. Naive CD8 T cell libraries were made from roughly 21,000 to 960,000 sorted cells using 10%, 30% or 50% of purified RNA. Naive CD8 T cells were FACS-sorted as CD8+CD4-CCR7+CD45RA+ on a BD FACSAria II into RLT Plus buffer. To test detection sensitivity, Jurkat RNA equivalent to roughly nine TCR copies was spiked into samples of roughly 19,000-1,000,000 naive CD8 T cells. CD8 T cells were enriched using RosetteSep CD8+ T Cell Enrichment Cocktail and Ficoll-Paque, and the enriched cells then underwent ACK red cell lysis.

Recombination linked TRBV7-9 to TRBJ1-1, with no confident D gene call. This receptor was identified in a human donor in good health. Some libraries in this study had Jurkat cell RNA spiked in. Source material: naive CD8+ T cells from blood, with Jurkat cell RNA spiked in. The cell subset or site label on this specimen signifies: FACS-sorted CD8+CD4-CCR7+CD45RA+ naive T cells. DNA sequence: TGTGCCAGCGGCTTACCAATGAGCACTGAAGCTTTCTTT. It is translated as CASGLPMSTEAFF.